The present T cell receptor beta chain was sequenced within a study of blood T cell repertoires in COVID-19. At the level of the study: PBMCs, B-cell-depleted T cells, or T cells provided the cDNA or gDNA that made up the material.

The table came from immunoSEQ multiplex PCR; TCRdb's copy has only in-frame clones and leaves some out. Of over 110,000 clones in the sample, about 90% are singletons; the top ten hold less than 2%. This CDR3 is 15 amino acids long. Trimming took 2 bases from V and 8 from J; bases not matched to a gene: 9. CDR1 MNHEY and CDR2 SVGAGI come from the germline V gene. This chain connects TRBV6-5 to TRBJ2-1; 7 bases align to TRBD2. The specimen sequenced was peripheral blood. This TCR was sampled from a woman aged 45-60 years with acute or convalescent COVID-19. CDR3 in DNA: TGTGCCAGCAGTTACCTGGCGGGAGTGGGGGATGAGCAGTTCTTC. Translation gives CASSYLAGVGDEQFF.